The 29 T cell receptor beta chains given below trace back to one sample, sequenced in a study of beta chain features in type 1 diabetes. These receptors lack a known antigen. Expressed TCRB transcripts were sequenced, since all the RNA that had been isolated was reverse transcribed. Measured with immunoSEQ multiplex PCR; TCRdb has only the in-frame clones, and not every one. Among about 710,000 clones listed, around an eighth were seen once. Study results and limitations: All four CD4+ subsets of Type 1 diabetes patients contained TCRB CDR3s that were moderately but significantly shorter.

The sequenced sample consisted of naive CD4+ T cells from blood. The receptors shown here come from a man younger than 30 with type 1 diabetes.

This clone has more than one count but fewer than ten. The V call is TRBV7-9, the J call TRBJ2-1; D not certain. Germline V lookup: CDR1 SEHNR, CDR2 FQNEAQ (reference sequence). V lost 9 bases, J lost 4 bases, and 16 bases lay in between. CDR3 size: 14 residues. The CDR3 DNA is TGTGCCAGTGGTCGTGGTAGCTCTTACAATGAGCAGTTCTTC. Protein sequence: CASGRGSSYNEQFF.

This chain links TRBV7-9 with TRBJ1-1; TRBD1 is a possible D gene (6 bases). V dropped 1 base and J dropped 1 base, with 13 bases sitting between them. This CDR3 has 16 residues. Germline loops: CDR1 SEHNR, CDR2 FQNEAQ (reference sequence). For the CDR3, the DNA is TGTGCCAGCAGCTTAGATCACGCGGGGGCGAACACTGAAGCTTTCTTT. It specifies CASSLDHAGANTEAFF.

The chain recombines TRBV29-1 with TRBJ1-2; D uncertain. Germline V CDR1 and CDR2: SQVTM, ANQGSEA. V gave up 2 bases and J gave up 7 bases, with 17 bases separating them. The CDR3 spans 14 residues. The chain's CDR3 is CSVERSRMRGGYTF. The CDR3 DNA sequence: TGCAGCGTTGAAAGAAGCCGGATGAGAGGTGGCTACACCTTC.

The V call is TRBV28, the J call TRBJ2-6; D may match TRBD1 or TRBD2 (6 bases each). V was pared by 8 bases and J by 2 bases, with 22 bases between. CDR3 length equals 18 residues. Per germline, CDR1 MDHEN and CDR2 SYDVKM. CDR3 loop: CASQAGSGADPGANVLTF. The CDR3 region has the DNA TGTGCCAGCCAGGCGGGCTCGGGGGCGGACCCTGGGGCCAACGTCCTGACTTTC. Full variable domain (missing parts from reference TRBV28 and TRBJ2-6): DVKVTQSSRYLVKRTGEKVFLECVQDMDHENMFWYRQDPGLGLRLIYFSYDVKMKEKGDIPEGYSVSREKKERFSLILESASTNQTSMYLCASQAGSGADPGANVLTFGAGSRLTVL.

This chain links TRBV7-3 with TRBJ2-7, with TRBD1 as a possible D gene (6 bases). In germline, CDR1 is SGHTA, CDR2 FQGTGA. The V end was cut by 1 base, the J end by 3 bases, with 13 bases between. This CDR3 has 15 residues. CDR3 protein: CASSLRAGADYEQYF. CDR3 bases: TGTGCCAGCAGCTTAAGAGCAGGGGCCGACTACGAGCAGTACTTC.

The rearrangement links TRBV30 to TRBJ2-7, with 9 positions matching TRBD1. V dropped 2 bases and J dropped 2; count of bases not matched to a gene: 7. Germline lookup yields CDR1 GTSNPN and CDR2 SVGIG (reference sequence). The CDR3 spans 15 residues. The CDR3 DNA follows: TGTGCCTGGAGTCTGCCGGGACAGGGTACCTACGAGCAGTACTTC. Protein sequence: CAWSLPGQGTYEQYF. The entire variable domain, with the rest obtained from reference TRBV30 and TRBJ2-7, is as follows: SQTIHQWPATLVQPVGSPLSLECTVEGTSNPNLYWYRQAAGRGLQLLFYSVGIGQISSEVPQNLSASRPQDRQFILSSKKLLLSDSGFYLCAWSLPGQGTYEQYFGPGTRLTVT.

This clone was detected only a few times. The rearrangement uses TRBV7-2 and TRBJ1-2; no firm D call. The ends were cut back, 1 base at V and 2 bases at J, with 2 bases in the middle. The CDR3 length is 12 residues. In germline, CDR1 is SGHTA, CDR2 FQGNSA. The CDR3 sequence is CASSLGNYGYTF. The DNA of the CDR3 is TGTGCCAGCAGCTTAGGGAACTATGGCTACACCTTC.

A few counts support this clone. The genes are TRBV6-1 and TRBJ1-1, with D perhaps TRBD1 (5 bases). Deletions cut 7 bases from V and 0 bases from J, with 12 bases between. The CDR3 runs to 14 residues. The germline V gene encodes CDR1 MNHNS and CDR2 SASEGT. Here the CDR3 DNA reads TGTGCCAGCACCCGGTGGGGGATGAACACTGAAGCTTTCTTT. Translating it yields CASTRWGMNTEAFF.

The J gene is TRBJ1-5, the V gene TRBV30; the D is unclear. This CDR3 has 12 amino acids. Per germline, CDR1 GTSNPN and CDR2 SVGIG (reference sequence). V was clipped by 2 bases and J by 4 bases, with 6 bases between them. CDR3 residues: CAWSIGNQPQHF. For the CDR3, the DNA is TGTGCCTGGAGTATCGGGAATCAGCCCCAGCATTTT.

The J gene is TRBJ2-2, the V gene TRBV7-9, with D possibly TRBD2 on 6 matching bases. The CDR3 sequence is 15 residues long. The germline V gene has CDR1 SEHNR and CDR2 FQNEAQ (reference sequence). Trimming left V 2 bases short and J 3 bases short, with 10 bases between. The CDR3 sequence is CASSLRGFDTGELFF. The CDR3 region has the DNA TGTGCCAGCAGCTTACGGGGGTTTGACACCGGGGAGCTGTTTTTT.

The V call is TRBV6-1, the J call TRBJ2-7; D uncertain. The germline V and J ends were trimmed by 2 bases and 9 bases, with 11 bases remaining between them. CDR1 is MNHNS and CDR2 is SASEGT in the germline V gene. The CDR3 runs to 12 residues. The CDR3 here is CASSERVEMQYF. DNA of the CDR3: TGTGCCAGCAGTGAACGGGTGGAGATGCAGTACTTC.

The gene calls are TRBV7-2 and TRBJ2-1; 7 nucleotides match TRBD2. The germline gives CDR1 SGHTA, CDR2 FQGNSA. The CDR3 is 14 amino acids. Losses at the gene ends were 8 bases for V and 3 bases for J; bases not matched to a gene: 7. The CDR3 DNA follows: TGTGCCAGCTTAAGGGCGGGGGTCTACAATGAGCAGTTCTTC. This sequence encodes CASLRAGVYNEQFF. Supplemented by reference TRBV7-2 and TRBJ2-1, the full variable domain reads GAGVSQSPSNKVTEKGKDVELRCDPISGHTALYWYRQSLGQGLEFLIYFQGNSAPDKSGLPSDRFSAERTGGSVSTLTIQRTQQEDSAVYLCASLRAGVYNEQFFGPGTRLTVL.

V and J are TRBV30 and TRBJ2-5; D perhaps matches TRBD1 (6 bases). Trimming pared 4 bases from V and 2 bases from J, leaving 14 bases between. Germline V gene data show CDR1 as GTSNPN and CDR2 as SVGIG (reference sequence). The CDR3 covers 14 residues. CDR3 in DNA: TGTGCCTGGACCAAGGACAGACCTCAAGAGACCCAGTACTTC. Residues: CAWTKDRPQETQYF. Full variable domain (remainder filled in from reference TRBV30 and TRBJ2-5): SQTIHQWPATLVQPVGSPLSLECTVEGTSNPNLYWYRQAAGRGLQLLFYSVGIGQISSEVPQNLSASRPQDRQFILSSKKLLLSDSGFYLCAWTKDRPQETQYFGPGTRLLVL.

This clone was detected once. V usage is TRBV5-6 and J usage is TRBJ1-2; 9 bases fit TRBD1. V dropped 0 bases and J dropped 8; count of bases not matched to a gene: 11. The CDR3 contains 16 residues. Germline CDR1 SGHDT, CDR2 YYEEEE. CDR3 in amino acids: CASSLDRGQSVKGYTF. The CDR3 bases are TGTGCCAGCAGCTTGGACAGGGGGCAATCAGTGAAAGGCTACACCTTC.

The J gene is TRBJ2-2, the V gene TRBV9; D is possibly TRBD1 (6 bases). This CDR3 has 16 amino acids. The V and J ends lost 3 bases and 0 bases respectively, with 12 bases between them. Germline values: CDR1 SGDLS, CDR2 YYNGEE. This chain's CDR3 is CASSEGVRPNTGELFF. The DNA for the CDR3 is TGTGCCAGCAGCGAGGGGGTTAGACCGAACACCGGGGAGCTGTTTTTT.

This clone came up a few times. The chain joins TRBV5-4 to TRBJ2-4; weak D call: TRBD2 (6 bases). This CDR3 is 14 amino acids long. Trimming pared 0 bases from V and 6 bases from J, leaving 10 bases between. The germline V gene has CDR1 SGHNT and CDR2 YYREEE (reference sequence). DNA for the CDR3: TGTGCCAGCAGCTTGGTGGAGGGTTCAAACATTCAGTACTTC. It is translated as CASSLVEGSNIQYF. The full variable domain, completed using reference TRBV5-4 and TRBJ2-4, is ETGVTQSPTHLIKTRGQQVTLRCSSQSGHNTVSWYQQALGQGPQFIFQYYREEENGRGNFPPRFSGLQFPNYSSELNVNALELDDSALYLCASSLVEGSNIQYFGAGTRLSVL.

The V gene is TRBV15, the J gene TRBJ2-3, with TRBD1 matching 9 bases. Germline CDR1 LNHNV, CDR2 YYDKDF (reference sequence). The V and J ends lost 3 bases and 6 bases, in that order; junction bases with no gene match: 10. The CDR3 is 16 residues long. This chain's CDR3 is CATSSPGTGRSDTQYF. As DNA, the CDR3 is TGTGCCACCAGCAGCCCCGGGACAGGGCGTTCGGATACGCAGTATTTT. Full variable domain (rest looked up from reference TRBV15 and TRBJ2-3): DAMVIQNPRYQVTQFGKPVTLSCSQTLNHNVMYWYQQKSSQAPKLLFHYYDKDFNNEADTPDNFQSRRPNTSFCFLDIRSPGLGDTAMYLCATSSPGTGRSDTQYFGPGTRLTVL.

This chain connects TRBV7-9 to TRBJ2-7, with unresolved D. The CDR3 has 11 residues. The germline V gene has CDR1 SEHNR and CDR2 FQNEAQ (reference sequence). V was pared by 2 bases and J by 10 bases, with 9 bases between. CDR3 sequence reads: CASSLTSTQYF. CDR3 sequence (DNA): TGTGCCAGCAGCTTAACGTCAACCCAGTACTTC.

This clone occurred a few times. The rearrangement uses TRBV27 and TRBJ1-3; D is unclear. V dropped 5 bases and J dropped 7 bases, with 21 bases sitting between them. Looked up from germline, CDR1 is MNHEY and CDR2 is SMNVEV (reference sequence). CDR3 length equals 16 residues. The chain's CDR3 is CASSPPRRAQRNTIYF. The CDR3 DNA is TGTGCCAGCAGTCCGCCGAGGAGGGCCCAAAGGAACACCATATATTTT.

V usage is TRBV7-9 and J usage is TRBJ1-2; tentative D call: TRBD1 (5 bases). The V gene lost 3 bases and the J gene lost 8 bases, with 22 bases spanning the gap. There are 16 residues in the CDR3. Germline V gene lookup returns CDR1 SEHNR and CDR2 FQNEAQ (reference sequence). CDR3 amino acids: CASSLMGHDSSLGYTF. The CDR3 bases are TGTGCCAGCAGCTTGATGGGCCATGACAGCTCCTTAGGCTACACCTTC.

This clone has more than one count but fewer than ten. The V and J genes are TRBV7-9 and TRBJ2-7; 13 bases are shared with TRBD2. The germline V gene has CDR1 SEHNR and CDR2 FQNEAQ (reference sequence). J gave up 3 bases and V 5 bases, and 4 bases lay outside the gene matches. The CDR3 runs to 15 residues. CDR3: CASSPRTSGSYEQYF. DNA for the CDR3: TGTGCCAGCAGCCCCCGGACTAGCGGGAGCTACGAGCAGTACTTC.

This chain links TRBV7-2 with TRBJ2-5; 14 bases map to TRBD2. This CDR3 is 18 amino acids long. Germline V gives CDR1 SGHTA, CDR2 FQGNSA. With V trimmed by 7 bases and J by 11 bases, 21 bases remained unmatched. Here the CDR3 DNA reads TGTGCCAGCACCCATGCGGGACTAGCGGGGGCCTCAGGCTCACAGCAGTACTTC. Translated: CASTHAGLAGASGSQQYF.

This clone was observed a handful of times. The chain carries TRBV7-2 and TRBJ2-7; 8 bases map to TRBD2. V was pared by 1 base and J by 0 bases, with 8 bases of the junction left unmatched. Germline V gene data show CDR1 as SGHTA and CDR2 as FQGNSA. This CDR3 contains 17 residues. The DNA for the CDR3 is TGTGCCAGCAGCTTAGTTGTAGCGGGGACTACCTCCTACGAGCAGTACTTC. The encoded protein is CASSLVVAGTTSYEQYF.

This rearrangement joins TRBV10-3 to TRBJ1-2, with 8 positions matching TRBD1. The germline CDR1 and CDR2 sequences are ENHRY and SYGVKD. V was clipped by 1 base and J by 3 bases; unmatched bases: 10. The CDR3 runs to 17 residues. CDR3 DNA sequence: TGTGCCATCAGTGAGTGGCGGAGGCAGGGGGCTGACTATGGCTACACCTTC. This translates into CAISEWRRQGADYGYTF.

The chain has TRBV6-1 and TRBJ2-7, with D possibly matching TRBD2 (5 bases). V was clipped by 6 bases and J by 6 bases, with 12 bases between them. The CDR3 sequence is 12 residues long. The germline gives CDR1 MNHNS, CDR2 SASEGT. CDR3 loop: CASRGSGSEQYF. In nucleotides, the CDR3 is TGTGCCAGCAGGGGGAGTGGGAGCGAGCAGTACTTC.

V usage is TRBV7-9 and J usage is TRBJ2-7; TRBD1 aligns across 8 bases. There are 14 residues in the CDR3. Germline V gives CDR1 SEHNR, CDR2 FQNEAQ (reference sequence). V was clipped by 8 bases and J by 9 bases; unmatched bases: 15. The CDR3 sequence is CASENPTGADRQYF. The CDR3 coding sequence is TGTGCCAGCGAGAATCCGACAGGGGCCGACAGGCAGTACTTC.

The chain's CDR3 is CASSRIADGEAFF. For the CDR3, the DNA is TGTGCCAGCAGCCGGATTGCGGACGGCGAAGCTTTCTTT. The chain is built from TRBV4-2 and TRBJ1-1; D not certain. Per germline, CDR1 LGHNA and CDR2 YNFKEQ. Trimming took off 4 bases at V and 8 bases at J, with 14 bases between the two ends. The CDR3 consists of 13 residues.

This clone was counted between two and nine times. The chain recombines TRBV29-1 with TRBJ2-1, with a possible D match to TRBD2 (5 bases). The CDR3 consists of 13 residues. Germline values: CDR1 SQVTM, CDR2 ANQGSEA. The CDR3 bases are TGCAGTCCGTTCATCCCGGGGAACAATGAGCAGTTCTTC. It is translated as CSPFIPGNNEQFF.

V gene TRBV21-1 combines with J gene TRBJ2-7; TRBD1 reflects the table's D call only, with no check against the DNA. TRBV21-1 is assigned pseudogene status. The CDR3 runs 17 residues. The CDR3 DNA is TGTGCCAGCAGCAAAGAGGCCGGGACACAATTCTCCTACGAGCAGTACTTC. Protein product: CASSKEAGTQFSYEQYF.